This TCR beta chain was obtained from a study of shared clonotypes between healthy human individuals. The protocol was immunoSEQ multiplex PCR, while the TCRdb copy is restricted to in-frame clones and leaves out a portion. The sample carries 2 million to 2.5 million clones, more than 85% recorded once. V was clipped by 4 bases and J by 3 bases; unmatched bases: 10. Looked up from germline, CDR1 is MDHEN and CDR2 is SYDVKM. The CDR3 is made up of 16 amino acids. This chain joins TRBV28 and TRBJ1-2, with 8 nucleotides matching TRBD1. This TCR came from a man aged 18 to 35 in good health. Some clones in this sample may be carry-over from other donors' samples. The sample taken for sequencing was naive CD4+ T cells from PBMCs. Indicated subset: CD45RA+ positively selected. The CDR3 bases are TGTGCCAGCAGTTACCTCCGGACAGGGAGCTACTATGGCTACACCTTC. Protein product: CASSYLRTGSYYGYTF.